This T cell receptor (beta chain) was captured by sequencing in a study of OX40 agonist ivuxolimab in advanced cancers. Whole-study context: Ivuxolimab was delivered to patients intravenously every 2 weeks at doses spanning 0.01 to 10 mg/kg.

Repertoires were generated with immunoSEQ multiplex PCR, while TCRdb's copy carries only in-frame clones and drops some. This sample has tens of thousands of clones, with 89% found just once. Findings of the study overall: With doses of 0.1 to 3.0 mg/kg, CD4+ and CD8+ blood T cells had undergone clonal expansion by week 6. CD8+ T cells averaged more expanded clones than CD4+.

To note about this clone: Its specificity is unknown.

Germline values: CDR1 LNHDA, CDR2 SQIVND (reference sequence). The CDR3 runs to 14 residues. With 7 bases clipped from V and 1 base from J, the junction kept 4 bases outside the gene matches. The receptor's source is an adult with an advanced solid tumor such as melanoma, head and neck, liver or kidney cancer. The rearrangement links TRBV19 to TRBJ1-1, with 9 nucleotides matching TRBD1. Sequenced here: CD4+ or CD8+ T cells sorted from blood, sampled in a trial of the OX40 agonist ivuxolimab. CDR3 sequence: CASTRDRANTEAFF. CDR3 bases: TGTGCCAGTACCCGGGACAGGGCGAACACTGAAGCTTTCTTT.